The sequence of this TCR beta chain was determined in a study of control samples from healthy donors and cancer patients. Libraries were prepared by immunoSEQ multiplex PCR; TCRdb keeps only in-frame clonotypes and omits some of them. The top ten clones hold over 0.9% of a sample with over 150,000 clones, roughly 95% of them seen once. Between the trimmed V and J ends, which lost 6 bases and 8 bases, there was a span of 17 bases. The CDR3 is 15 amino acids. Per germline, CDR1 LNHNV and CDR2 YYDKDF (reference sequence). The source material was blood. The rearrangement joins TRBV15 to TRBJ1-6; D call uncertain. The TCR sequence derives from a woman in her 30s in good health. CDR3 in DNA: TGTGCCACCAGTTACTTAGGGCCCTCGGATTCACCCCTCCACTTT. It codes for CATSYLGPSDSPLHF. The full variable domain, in which reference TRBV15 and TRBJ1-6 provide the parts outside the CDR3, is DAMVIQNPRYQVTQFGKPVTLSCSQTLNHNVMYWYQQKSSQAPKLLFHYYDKDFNNEADTPDNFQSRRPNTSFCFLDIRSPGLGDTAMYLCATSYLGPSDSPLHFGNGTRLTVT.